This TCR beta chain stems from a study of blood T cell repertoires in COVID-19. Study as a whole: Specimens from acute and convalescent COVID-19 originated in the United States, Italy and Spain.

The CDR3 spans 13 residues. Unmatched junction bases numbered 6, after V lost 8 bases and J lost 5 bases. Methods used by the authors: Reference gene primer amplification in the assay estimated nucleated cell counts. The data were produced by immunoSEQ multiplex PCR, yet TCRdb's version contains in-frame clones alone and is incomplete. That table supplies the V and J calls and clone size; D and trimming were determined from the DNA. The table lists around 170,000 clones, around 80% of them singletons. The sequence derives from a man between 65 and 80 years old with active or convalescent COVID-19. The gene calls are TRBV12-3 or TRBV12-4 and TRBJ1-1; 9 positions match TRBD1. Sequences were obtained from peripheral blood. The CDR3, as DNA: TGTGCCAGCGGGGGACAGGGAAGAACTGAAGCTTTCTTT. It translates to CASGGQGRTEAFF.